The rows below give T cell receptor beta chains drawn from one sample of a study of graft-versus-host responses after intestinal transplantation. The table came from immunoSEQ multiplex PCR; TCRdb's copy has only in-frame clones and leaves some out. The table lists 80,000 to 95,000 clones, roughly nine tenths of them singletons, with around 0.3% in the top ten. No antigen is known for these receptors. This material consisted of unstimulated CD4+ T cells sorted from spleen or lymph node cells, taken before transplant. The receptors were sampled from a human donor who was the organ donor for an intestinal transplant. Each CDR3 is given with its conserved first and last residue. A D gene is named only where the DNA matches it firmly. Clone size is given for some rows only: seen once, a few or many times, or a class if the clone is expanded.

abundance: -
j_gene: TRBJ1-1
v_gene: TRBV7-2
d_gene: -
CDR3nt: TGTGCCAGCAGCCGGGGACAGAACACTGAAGCTTTCTTT
CDR3aa: CASSRGQNTEAFF

abundance: -
j_gene: TRBJ1-1
v_gene: TRBV28
d_gene: TRBD1
CDR3nt: TGTGCCAGCAACCCCCAGGGGGGTGGTACTGAAGCTTTCTTT
CDR3aa: CASNPQGGGTEAFF

abundance: -
j_gene: TRBJ2-7
v_gene: TRBV6-1
d_gene: TRBD2
CDR3nt: TGTGCCAGCAGTGTAGGACTAGCCCAGTCCTACGAGCAGTACTTC
CDR3aa: CASSVGLAQSYEQYF

abundance: few
j_gene: TRBJ1-1
v_gene: TRBV6-5
d_gene: -
CDR3nt: TGTGCCAGTAACCGACAGATGAACACTGAAGCTTTCTTT
CDR3aa: CASNRQMNTEAFF

abundance: -
j_gene: TRBJ2-1
v_gene: TRBV4-3
d_gene: TRBD2
CDR3nt: TGCGCCAGCAGCCAAGATAGAGCCTTCTTGTTAGCGGGAGGTAACAATGAGCAGTTCTTC
CDR3aa: CASSQDRAFLLAGGNNEQFF

abundance: -
j_gene: TRBJ1-2
v_gene: TRBV29-1
d_gene: -
CDR3nt: TGCAGCGTGTCCAGGGCGGCGGCCTATGGCTACACCTTC
CDR3aa: CSVSRAAAYGYTF

abundance: once
j_gene: TRBJ2-7
v_gene: TRBV27
d_gene: TRBD1
CDR3nt: TGTGCCAGCGGCCCTTACCGGGACAGAGGTCACGAGCAGTACTTC
CDR3aa: CASGPYRDRGHEQYF

abundance: -
j_gene: TRBJ2-3
v_gene: TRBV27
d_gene: TRBD2
CDR3nt: TGTGCCAGCGGACCCCGGGGGGGGAGAGGAGATACGCAGTATTTT
CDR3aa: CASGPRGGRGDTQYF

abundance: -
j_gene: TRBJ2-7
v_gene: TRBV5-1
d_gene: -
CDR3nt: TGCGCCAGCAGCTTTGGCAGGGGCGATTCTTACGAGCAGTACTTC
CDR3aa: CASSFGRGDSYEQYF

abundance: -
j_gene: TRBJ2-5
v_gene: TRBV4-1
d_gene: -
CDR3nt: TGCGCCAGCAGCCAATGGGCCCCTCCACAAGAGACCCAGTACTTC
CDR3aa: CASSQWAPPQETQYF

abundance: -
j_gene: TRBJ1-1
v_gene: TRBV7-9
d_gene: TRBD1
CDR3nt: TGTGCCAGCAGCTTACCGAAAGCGGGACAGGGGGAGACTGAAGCTTTCTTT
CDR3aa: CASSLPKAGQGETEAFF

abundance: -
j_gene: TRBJ2-2
v_gene: TRBV5-1
d_gene: -
CDR3nt: TGCGCCAGCAGCCCCGGACAGCTCACCGGGGAGCTGTTTTTT
CDR3aa: CASSPGQLTGELFF

abundance: -
j_gene: TRBJ1-6
v_gene: TRBV6-1
d_gene: -
CDR3nt: TGTGCCAGCAGTGAAGCTGGCCTCCCAAATTCACCCCTCCACTTT
CDR3aa: CASSEAGLPNSPLHF

abundance: -
j_gene: TRBJ2-1
v_gene: TRBV30
d_gene: TRBD1
CDR3nt: TGTGCCTGGAGGACAGGGGGCAGGTACAATGAGCAGTTCTTC
CDR3aa: CAWRTGGRYNEQFF

abundance: -
j_gene: TRBJ2-7
v_gene: TRBV6-6
d_gene: TRBD2
CDR3nt: TGTGCCAGCAGCCAAACTAGCGGACTAAACTACGAGCAGTACTTC
CDR3aa: CASSQTSGLNYEQYF

abundance: -
j_gene: TRBJ2-1
v_gene: TRBV7-9
d_gene: TRBD2
CDR3nt: TGTGCCAGCAGCTTACCAGCGGGAGGGTCGGGAAATGAGCAGTTCTTC
CDR3aa: CASSLPAGGSGNEQFF

abundance: -
j_gene: TRBJ2-1
v_gene: TRBV4-2
d_gene: -
CDR3nt: TGTGCCAGCAGCCAAGCCGCATTAGTTGACAACGACTACACCAATGAGCAGTTCTTC
CDR3aa: CASSQAALVDNDYTNEQFF

abundance: -
j_gene: TRBJ2-3
v_gene: TRBV7-6
d_gene: TRBD2
CDR3nt: TGTGCCAGCAGCCCCGCCCCTAGCGGGGGTTATGCAGATACGCAGTATTTT
CDR3aa: CASSPAPSGGYADTQYF

abundance: -
j_gene: TRBJ2-7
v_gene: TRBV7-7
d_gene: -
CDR3nt: TGTGCTAGCAGCTATCAATCACCCAGCTCCTACGAGCAGTACTTC
CDR3aa: CASSYQSPSSYEQYF

abundance: once
j_gene: TRBJ2-3
v_gene: TRBV5-1
d_gene: TRBD2
CDR3nt: TGCGCCAGCAGCTTGGGGTCTAGCGGAGCCCGCACAGATACGCAGTATTTT
CDR3aa: CASSLGSSGARTDTQYF

abundance: few
j_gene: TRBJ2-7
v_gene: TRBV5-6
d_gene: TRBD1
CDR3nt: TGTGCCAGCAGATTCACAGGGGGCGAGCAGTACTTC
CDR3aa: CASRFTGGEQYF

abundance: -
j_gene: TRBJ2-7
v_gene: TRBV5-1
d_gene: TRBD2
CDR3nt: TGCGCCAGCAGCTTTAGCGGGGGCCTGAGCTCCTACGAGCAGTACTTC
CDR3aa: CASSFSGGLSSYEQYF

abundance: -
j_gene: TRBJ2-5
v_gene: TRBV18
d_gene: TRBD1
CDR3nt: TGTGCCAGCTCGCCCGGGACAGGGGGCGGGGAGACCCAGTACTTC
CDR3aa: CASSPGTGGGETQYF

abundance: -
j_gene: TRBJ1-2
v_gene: TRBV7-3
d_gene: -
CDR3nt: TGTGCCAGCAGCTTAAGCGGGCCTCCCGCGGGGTATGGCTACACCTTC
CDR3aa: CASSLSGPPAGYGYTF

abundance: -
j_gene: TRBJ1-1
v_gene: TRBV20-1
d_gene: -
CDR3nt: TGCAGTGCTCCCTCGGGTTTAGAAGCTTTCTTT
CDR3aa: CSAPSGLEAFF

abundance: -
j_gene: TRBJ2-7
v_gene: TRBV4-1
d_gene: TRBD1
CDR3nt: TGCGCCAGCAGCCAGAGGGACAGCTACGAGCAGTACTTC
CDR3aa: CASSQRDSYEQYF

abundance: -
j_gene: TRBJ2-2
v_gene: TRBV28
d_gene: -
CDR3nt: TGTGCCAGCAATGTGGCTAGCTGGCCCGGGGAGCTGTTTTTT
CDR3aa: CASNVASWPGELFF

abundance: -
j_gene: TRBJ2-7
v_gene: TRBV30
d_gene: TRBD2
CDR3nt: TGTGCCTGTCCAAACGTGACTAGCGGGAGAGGGGGGTCCTACGAGCAGTACTTC
CDR3aa: CACPNVTSGRGGSYEQYF

abundance: -
j_gene: TRBJ2-7
v_gene: TRBV10-3
d_gene: TRBD1
CDR3nt: TGTGCCATCAGTGAGGGGGACAGGGGTAGTTACGAGCAGTACTTC
CDR3aa: CAISEGDRGSYEQYF

abundance: -
j_gene: TRBJ2-7
v_gene: TRBV5-1
d_gene: TRBD2
CDR3nt: TGCGCCAGCGGATGGGACGTCGGGAGGGAGCAGTACTTC
CDR3aa: CASGWDVGREQYF

abundance: -
j_gene: TRBJ1-2
v_gene: TRBV5-4
d_gene: -
CDR3nt: TGTGCCAGCAGCCCGGCCGGGGGGACCTCCGACCTATATGGCTACACCTTC
CDR3aa: CASSPAGGTSDLYGYTF

abundance: -
j_gene: TRBJ2-7
v_gene: TRBV7-2
d_gene: TRBD2
CDR3nt: TGTGCCAGCAGCTTAGCGCATACGCGGGAGGGCTACGAGCAGTACTTC
CDR3aa: CASSLAHTREGYEQYF

abundance: -
j_gene: TRBJ2-3
v_gene: TRBV5-6
d_gene: -
CDR3nt: TGTGCCAGCACCTTGGGTAGTTGGCCGGGTGGGGATACGCAGTATTTT
CDR3aa: CASTLGSWPGGDTQYF

abundance: once
j_gene: TRBJ2-7
v_gene: TRBV25-1
d_gene: TRBD1
CDR3nt: TGTGCCAGCAGTGATCCCGGGGCAGGGGGATCGTCCGAGCAGTACTTC
CDR3aa: CASSDPGAGGSSEQYF

abundance: -
j_gene: TRBJ2-3
v_gene: TRBV7-2
d_gene: TRBD2
CDR3nt: TGTGCCAGCAGCTTGGGACTAGCGGGGGAACTAGGTGGCACAGATACGCAGTATTTT
CDR3aa: CASSLGLAGELGGTDTQYF

abundance: -
j_gene: TRBJ2-1
v_gene: TRBV6-1
d_gene: -
CDR3nt: TGTGCCAGCAAGGTGGATAGCATGCCGAATGAGCAGTTCTTC
CDR3aa: CASKVDSMPNEQFF

abundance: -
j_gene: TRBJ1-2
v_gene: TRBV7-9
d_gene: -
CDR3nt: TGTGCCAGCAGCTTATCGGGGAATGGCTACACCTTC
CDR3aa: CASSLSGNGYTF

abundance: -
j_gene: TRBJ2-3
v_gene: TRBV4-3
d_gene: -
CDR3nt: TGCGCCAGCAGCCAACTCGCGGTTAGCACAGATACGCAGTATTTT
CDR3aa: CASSQLAVSTDTQYF

abundance: -
j_gene: TRBJ2-7
v_gene: TRBV21-1
d_gene: -
CDR3nt: TGTGCCAGCAGCAAAACGGTTCTAGCGGGAGAGGGAGAGCAGTACTTC
CDR3aa: CASSKTVLAGEGEQYF

abundance: once
j_gene: TRBJ1-3
v_gene: TRBV5-1
d_gene: -
CDR3nt: TGCGCCAGCAGCGCCGGACAGGGAAACACCATATATTTT
CDR3aa: CASSAGQGNTIYF

abundance: few
j_gene: TRBJ1-5
v_gene: TRBV5-1
d_gene: TRBD1
CDR3nt: TGCGCCAGCAGCTTGGGGGACAGGGGGGGACAGCCCCAGCATTTT
CDR3aa: CASSLGDRGGQPQHF

abundance: -
j_gene: TRBJ1-3
v_gene: TRBV5-1
d_gene: -
CDR3nt: TGCGCCAGCAGCTTGGGGACAGTCATCTCTGGAAACACCATATATTTT
CDR3aa: CASSLGTVISGNTIYF

abundance: -
j_gene: TRBJ1-2
v_gene: TRBV7-2
d_gene: -
CDR3nt: TGTGCCAGCAGCTCCAGGTTGGGTGGCTACACCTTC
CDR3aa: CASSSRLGGYTF

abundance: -
j_gene: TRBJ2-3
v_gene: TRBV5-3
d_gene: TRBD1
CDR3nt: TGTGCCAGAAGCCACGGGGACAGGACCACAGATACGCAGTATTTT
CDR3aa: CARSHGDRTTDTQYF

abundance: few
j_gene: TRBJ2-7
v_gene: TRBV2
d_gene: -
CDR3nt: TGTGCCAGCAAAAGGGGTTACTCCTACGAGCAGTACTTC
CDR3aa: CASKRGYSYEQYF

abundance: -
j_gene: TRBJ2-7
v_gene: TRBV4-2
d_gene: TRBD2
CDR3nt: TGTGCCAGCAGCCAAAATAGCGGGAATCTCTACGAGCAGTACTTC
CDR3aa: CASSQNSGNLYEQYF

abundance: -
j_gene: TRBJ2-5
v_gene: TRBV14
d_gene: TRBD2
CDR3nt: TGTGCCAGCAGCCAAACCAGGCGGGGGCAAGAGACCCAGTACTTC
CDR3aa: CASSQTRRGQETQYF

abundance: -
j_gene: TRBJ2-1
v_gene: TRBV5-4
d_gene: TRBD2
CDR3nt: TGTGCCAGCAGCTCCGGGGGGAGCGGGAGGATGAATGAGCAGTTCTTC
CDR3aa: CASSSGGSGRMNEQFF

abundance: -
j_gene: TRBJ2-5
v_gene: TRBV4-3
d_gene: TRBD2
CDR3nt: TGCGCCAGCAGCCAAGATCGGGGGGTGACCCAGTACTTC
CDR3aa: CASSQDRGVTQYF